This T cell receptor (beta chain) was profiled in a study of tumor and adjacent non-tumor tissue in lung cancer. Findings of the study overall: Shorter survival was associated with higher TCR diversity in tumors.

The CDR3 extends over 13 residues, inclusive of both ends. A note on this clonotype: Its antigen is still unknown. The conserved phenylalanine or tryptophan is not found at the CDR3 terminus, so this likely reflects a read error. The limits of the CDR3 on the DNA are not certain, so only TCRdb's listed CDR3 is given.

No cell sorting was done before RNA was extracted from the tissue. The normal lung tissue was taken more than 3 cm from the tumor edge. Newly diagnosed lung cancer patients had thoracic surgery in China, August–late 2014, without prior chemotherapy. A modified ARM-PCR protocol with three rounds of nested PCR amplified TCRbeta. TCRdb passed the multiplex PCR reads through MiXCR, listing each CDR3 protein once. The data show 90,000 to 120,000 distinct CDR3 sequences, approximately 60% seen once. The chain uses TRBV12-3 or TRBV12-4 and TRBJ2-1. This TCR was sampled from a man aged 30-40 years with non-small cell lung cancer. The sequenced material came from distant non-tumor lung tissue. CDR3 sequence: CASSTEFWSEQLL.